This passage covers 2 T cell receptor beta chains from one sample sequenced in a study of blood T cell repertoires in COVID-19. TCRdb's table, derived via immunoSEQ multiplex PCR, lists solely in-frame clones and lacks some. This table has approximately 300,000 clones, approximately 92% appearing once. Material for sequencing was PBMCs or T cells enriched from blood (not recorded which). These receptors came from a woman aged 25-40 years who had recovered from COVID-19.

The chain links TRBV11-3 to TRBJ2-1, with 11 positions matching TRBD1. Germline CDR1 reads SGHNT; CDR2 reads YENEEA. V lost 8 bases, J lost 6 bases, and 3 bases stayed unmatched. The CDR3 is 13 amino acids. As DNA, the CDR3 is TGTGCCAGCGGGACAGGGGGAAGCAATGAGCAGTTCTTC. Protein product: CASGTGGSNEQFF.

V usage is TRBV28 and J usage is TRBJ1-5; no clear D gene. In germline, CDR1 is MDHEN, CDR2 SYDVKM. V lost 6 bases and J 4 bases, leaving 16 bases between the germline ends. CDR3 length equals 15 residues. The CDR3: CASRMGPYPNQPQHF. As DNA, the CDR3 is TGTGCCAGCAGGATGGGCCCATATCCTAATCAGCCCCAGCATTTT.